The TCR beta chain described here comes from a study of technical replicates of blood from a handful of donors. The table came from immunoSEQ multiplex PCR; TCRdb's copy has only in-frame clones and leaves some out. The sample gives tens of thousands of clones, approximately 90% of which show up once; 4% to 5% is in the top ten. This receptor was identified in a human donor in good health. Some clones in this sample may be carry-over from other donors' samples. The sequenced sample was PBMCs.

The CDR3 loop reads CASSPAGGPGEQYF. DNA for the CDR3: TGTGCCAGCAGTCCAGCGGGAGGGCCCGGCGAGCAGTACTTC. The chain couples TRBV7-9 to TRBJ2-7; 10 bases are a match to TRBD2. This CDR3 region has 14 residues. Trimming cost V 6 bases and J 6 bases; bases outside gene matches: 8. CDR1 SEHNR and CDR2 FQNEAQ come from the germline V gene (reference sequence).